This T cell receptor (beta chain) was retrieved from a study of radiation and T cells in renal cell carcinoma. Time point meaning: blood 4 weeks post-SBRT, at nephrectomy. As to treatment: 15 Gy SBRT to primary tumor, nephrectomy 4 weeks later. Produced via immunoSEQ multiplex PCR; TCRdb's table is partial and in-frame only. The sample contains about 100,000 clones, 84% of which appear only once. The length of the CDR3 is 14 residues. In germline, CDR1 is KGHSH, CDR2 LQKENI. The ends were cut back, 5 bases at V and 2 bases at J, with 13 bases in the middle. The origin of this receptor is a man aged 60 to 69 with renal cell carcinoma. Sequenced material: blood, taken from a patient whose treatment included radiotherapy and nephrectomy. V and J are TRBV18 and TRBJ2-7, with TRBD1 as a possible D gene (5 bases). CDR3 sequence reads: CASSALQDPYEQYF. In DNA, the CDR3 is TGTGCCAGCTCAGCACTACAGGACCCCTACGAGCAGTACTTC.